Listed below are T cell receptor beta chains from one sample, sequenced in a study of cytomegalovirus exposure and HLA in healthy donors. Data came from immunoSEQ multiplex PCR; TCRdb stores just in-frame clones and leaves some out. The sample has around 190,000 clones, around 75% seen once. Sequencing used PBMCs. All receptors come from a female donor in good health and CMV-seronegative. CDR3s include the opening cysteine and the closing phenylalanine or tryptophan. A D gene is named only where the DNA matches it firmly. Rows may omit the clone size; those that give it use once, few, many or a size class.

size	V	D	J	DNA	CDR3
-	TRBV30	TRBD1	TRBJ2-7	TGTGCCTGGACAGGGGGCCTAAACGAGCAGTACTTC	CAWTGGLNEQYF
few	TRBV6-5	TRBD1	TRBJ1-3	TGTGCCAGCAGCCGCGACAGGGCCGGAAACACCATATATTTT	CASSRDRAGNTIYF
-	TRBV15	TRBD2	TRBJ2-1	TGTGCCACCAGCAGCGATAGACTAGCGGGAGGGGACTTTGGCTCCTACAATGAGCAGTTCTTC	CATSSDRLAGGDFGSYNEQFF
-	TRBV19	TRBD2	TRBJ2-7	TGTGCCAGTAGTCCGTCCGGGACTAGCGGTACCTACGAGCAGTACTTC	CASSPSGTSGTYEQYF
-	TRBV7-7	TRBD1	TRBJ2-5	TGTGCTAGCAGCCAGGGACAGCAAGAGACCCAGTACTTC	CASSQGQQETQYF
-	TRBV2	TRBD1	TRBJ2-3	TGTGCCAGTAACAGGGGACAGACAACAGATACGCAGTATTTT	CASNRGQTTDTQYF
-	TRBV5-1	-	TRBJ2-6	TGCGCCAGCAGCTTAAGGGGGGGGTTCGGGGCCAACGTCCTGACTTTC	CASSLRGGFGANVLTF
-	TRBV5-1	TRBD1	TRBJ2-5	TGCGCCAGCAGCTACGGGGACAGGGGAAAGCAAGAGACCCAGTACTTC	CASSYGDRGKQETQYF
once	TRBV29-1	TRBD1	TRBJ2-7	TGCAGCGTTTTTACAGGGGGCTACGAGCAGTACTTC	CSVFTGGYEQYF
-	TRBV11-3	-	TRBJ2-5	TGTGCCAGCAGCTTAAGAGAGGGAGAGACCCAGTACTTC	CASSLREGETQYF
-	TRBV7-6	-	TRBJ2-7	TGTGCCAGCAGCTTAGGAGACTACGAGCAGTACTTC	CASSLGDYEQYF
-	TRBV11-2	TRBD2	TRBJ2-7	TGTGCCAGCAGAACAAGCGGGGAGCCTTTTTACGAGCAGTACTTC	CASRTSGEPFYEQYF
-	TRBV5-4	TRBD1	TRBJ2-1	TGTGCCAGCAGCGTCGCCGGGACAGGGCTCGATGAGCAGTTCTTC	CASSVAGTGLDEQFF
-	TRBV7-2	-	TRBJ2-3	TGTGCCAGCATAGAGGACGGGAGACCAGATACGCAGTATTTT	CASIEDGRPDTQYF